Listed below are T cell receptor beta chains from one sample, sequenced in a study of T cell responses to AZD1222 COVID-19 vaccine. The assay was immunoSEQ multiplex PCR, and TCRdb's table has in-frame clones only and misses some. Here the sample spans 50,000 to 70,000 clones, nearly 90% being singletons. Sequencing used peripheral blood, obtained 28 days after the second AZD1222 dose. These receptors came from an adult who received the AZD1222 COVID-19 vaccine. CDR3s include the opening cysteine and the closing phenylalanine or tryptophan. Each record gives: clone size, J gene, V gene, D gene, CDR3 DNA, CDR3 protein. D genes are given only for firm matches. A clone size is listed for some rows: how often the clone was seen (once, few, many), or a class if it is expanded.

- | TRBJ2-1 | TRBV24-1 | TRBD1 | TGTGCCACCAGTGAAAGGACAGGGGCGCAGTTCTTC | CATSERTGAQFF
- | TRBJ2-3 | TRBV25-1 | - | TGTGCCAGCCTAAGGGCAGGGACCACAGATACGCAGTATTTT | CASLRAGTTDTQYF
- | TRBJ1-5 | TRBV24-1 | - | TGTGCCACCAGTGATGGAGGTAGCAATCAGCCCCAGCATTTT | CATSDGGSNQPQHF
- | TRBJ2-7 | TRBV6-2/TRBV6-3 | TRBD1 | TGTGCCAGCAGTCCAGGGACAGGGGGGTCCTACGAGCAGTACTTC | CASSPGTGGSYEQYF
- | TRBJ1-3 | TRBV19 | - | TGTGCCAGTAGTACAGGACGCTCCTCTGGAAACACCATATATTTT | CASSTGRSSGNTIYF
- | TRBJ2-1 | TRBV18 | TRBD2 | TGTGCCAGCTCACGACCGGGACTAGATGAGCAGTTCTTC | CASSRPGLDEQFF
- | TRBJ1-6 | TRBV6-2/TRBV6-3 | - | TGTGCCAGCAGTTCCCGGGACTACAATTCACCCCTCCACTTT | CASSSRDYNSPLHF
- | TRBJ2-7 | TRBV5-1 | TRBD1 | TGCGCCAGCAGCTTGGTTCGTCAGGGGGTGGGTGAGCAGTACTTC | CASSLVRQGVGEQYF
- | TRBJ2-2 | TRBV5-1 | - | TGCGCCAGCAGCTTGAGCCAGACAAACACCGGGGAGCTGTTTTTT | CASSLSQTNTGELFF
- | TRBJ1-4 | TRBV6-5 | - | TGTGCCAGCGGACGGACTAGTAATGAAAAACTGTTTTTT | CASGRTSNEKLFF
- | TRBJ1-4 | TRBV2 | - | TGTGCCAGCACCACCCTAGCGGTTCTGAGTGAAAAACTGTTTTTT | CASTTLAVLSEKLFF
- | TRBJ2-2 | TRBV10-3 | TRBD2 | TGTGCCATCCGGGCGGCGGGGGGGAACACCGGGGAGCTGTTTTTT | CAIRAAGGNTGELFF
- | TRBJ1-2 | TRBV5-6 | - | TGTGCCAGCAGCAGGAACCGGGCCCAAGCTAACTATGGCTACACCTTC | CASSRNRAQANYGYTF
- | TRBJ2-1 | TRBV19 | - | TGTGCCAGTAGTATAGGACTCGGACCCGGGGGCACCTACAATGAGCAGTTCTTC | CASSIGLGPGGTYNEQFF
- | TRBJ2-3 | TRBV12-3/TRBV12-4 | - | TGTGCCAGCAGCGTTTTTAAGGATACGCAGTATTTT | CASSVFKDTQYF
once | TRBJ2-1 | TRBV24-1 | - | TGTGCCACCAGTGATTTCCGGAGCCCCTACAATGAGCAGTTCTTC | CATSDFRSPYNEQFF
- | TRBJ2-1 | TRBV7-8 | TRBD2 | TGTGCCAGCAGCCCCTCTAGCGGGATTTTCTACAATGAGCAGTTCTTC | CASSPSSGIFYNEQFF
- | TRBJ2-7 | TRBV6-4 | - | TGTGCCAGCAGCCAAGAAAGTGGATACGAGCAGTACTTC | CASSQESGYEQYF
- | TRBJ2-7 | TRBV7-2 | - | TGTGCCAGCAGCTTACGCCGGCCCGGCAACGAGCAGTACTTC | CASSLRRPGNEQYF
- | TRBJ2-7 | TRBV18 | TRBD2 | TGTGCCAGCTCACCACGGCAGGGAGGGAACGAGCAGTACTTC | CASSPRQGGNEQYF
- | TRBJ1-2 | TRBV12-3/TRBV12-4 | TRBD1 | TGTGCCAGCAGCGGACAGGTCCGGGGCTACACCTTC | CASSGQVRGYTF
- | TRBJ2-1 | TRBV11-2 | TRBD1 | TGTGCCAGCAGACGTCCCGGGACAGGGACCGGTGAGCAGTTCTTC | CASRRPGTGTGEQFF
- | TRBJ2-7 | TRBV7-8 | - | TGTGCCAGCAGCTTACGCCAGATAGGGGGCGAGCAGTACTTC | CASSLRQIGGEQYF
- | TRBJ1-5 | TRBV18 | - | TGTGCCAGCTCACCAGAGAATCAGCCCCAGCATTTT | CASSPENQPQHF
- | TRBJ1-4 | TRBV2 | - | TGTGCCAGCAGTGCCAGGGAAGATGAAAAACTGTTTTTT | CASSAREDEKLFF
- | TRBJ1-2 | TRBV9 | TRBD1 | TGTGCCAGCAGCGGCCAGGGACAGGGGAGAGCCAGCTACACCTTC | CASSGQGQGRASYTF
few | TRBJ1-1 | TRBV12-3/TRBV12-4 | - | TGTGCCAGCAGTCCTTATAGTGAAGCTTTCTTT | CASSPYSEAFF
- | TRBJ2-2 | TRBV19 | - | TGTGCCAGTAGTCTAGGGACGGCGAGCGGCACCGGGGAGCTGTTTTTT | CASSLGTASGTGELFF
- | TRBJ2-7 | TRBV6-5 | TRBD2 | TGTGCCAGCAGGCTAGCGGGGGCGGCGTCCTACGAGCAGTACTTC | CASRLAGAASYEQYF
- | TRBJ2-5 | TRBV13 | - | TGTGCCAGCAGCCTGGCCAACCAAGAGACCCAGTACTTC | CASSLANQETQYF
- | TRBJ1-4 | TRBV11-2 | - | TGTGCCAGCAGCTTAGGGCGGGGCAATGAAAAACTGTTTTTT | CASSLGRGNEKLFF
- | TRBJ1-5 | TRBV7-9 | - | TGTGCCAGCAGCGATAGGGGGTCCAATCAGCCCCAGCATTTT | CASSDRGSNQPQHF
few | TRBJ2-4 | TRBV6-5 | - | TGTGCCAGCAGTTCCACGGCGGACATTCAGTACTTC | CASSSTADIQYF
- | TRBJ1-6 | TRBV6-5 | - | TGTGCCAGCAGTTACTCCAGGGATTCACCCCTCCACTTT | CASSYSRDSPLHF
- | TRBJ2-7 | TRBV29-1 | TRBD2 | TGCAGCGTTTCCGAGACTAGCGGCGAGCAGTACTTC | CSVSETSGEQYF
- | TRBJ1-6 | TRBV6-5 | - | TGTGCCAGCAGTCGAGGTCGGGGGGACGATTCACCCCTCCACTTT | CASSRGRGDDSPLHF
- | TRBJ1-2 | TRBV3-1/TRBV3-2 | TRBD1 | TGTGCCAGCAGCTCCCAGGGGGAGGGCTACACCTTC | CASSSQGEGYTF
- | TRBJ2-7 | TRBV24-1 | - | TGTGCCACCAGTGCCAACACCAACTACGAGCAGTACTTC | CATSANTNYEQYF
- | TRBJ2-7 | TRBV29-1 | TRBD2 | TGCAGCGTTGTAAGGGCGGGAGGGCCGACCTACGAGCAGTACTTC | CSVVRAGGPTYEQYF
- | TRBJ1-5 | TRBV7-9 | TRBD1 | TGTGCCAGCAGCCCTCAGGGGGCGGGCAATCAGCCCCAGCATTTT | CASSPQGAGNQPQHF
- | TRBJ1-1 | TRBV2 | - | TGTGCCAGCAGTGACGGGATTACTGAAGCTTTCTTT | CASSDGITEAFF
- | TRBJ2-3 | TRBV3-1/TRBV3-2 | TRBD2 | TGTGCCAGCAGCCAAGAGGGAACTAGCGGACCCTGGGATACGCAGTATTTT | CASSQEGTSGPWDTQYF